The 28 T cell receptor beta chains below all came from one sample that was sequenced in a study of response to subunit inactivated influenza vaccine. Using its own MiXCR run on the RT-PCR reads, TCRdb lists one record per CDR3 protein. The data hold about 500,000 distinct CDR3 sequences, with about 17% observed a single time. The sample in question was CD4+ T cells sorted from PBMCs, obtained approximately 25 months after vaccination. The receptors were sampled from a man aged 50-75 years who received an inactivated influenza vaccine.

This clonotype was seen more than once but under ten times. DNA of the CDR3: TGCAGTGCTAGACAACAGGGGCGGGTCACCGGGGAGCTGTTTTTT. It is translated as CSARQQGRVTGELFF. The rearrangement uses TRBV20-1 and TRBJ2-2, with 7 bases aligning to TRBD1. Germline lookup yields CDR1 DFQATT and CDR2 SNEGSKA (reference sequence). J lost 4 bases, V lost 2 bases, and 7 bases had no gene match. The CDR3 loop spans 15 amino acids.

This clonotype was seen many times. The rearrangement links TRBV6-2 or TRBV6-3 to TRBJ1-1; D is ambiguous. CDR1 and CDR2 (germline): MNHEY, SVGEGT. Trimming removed 6 bases from V and 0 bases from J, with 2 bases in between. CDR3 length equals 11 residues. DNA for the CDR3: TGTGCCAGCAGGTTGAACACTGAAGCTTTCTTT. Translated, it gives CASRLNTEAFF.

The table lists this clonotype with a few counts. J is TRBJ1-3 and V is TRBV10-3; TRBD1 aligns across 8 bases. The CDR3 runs to 15 residues. Trimming took 4 bases from V and 2 from J; bases not matched to a gene: 4. Germline-derived CDR1 and CDR2 are ENHRY and SYGVKD. The chain's CDR3 is CAISASDRAGNTIYF. CDR3 coding DNA: TGTGCCATCAGTGCCTCGGACAGGGCTGGAAACACCATATATTTT.

The chain combines TRBV4-3 with TRBJ2-7; D possibly corresponds to TRBD2 (6 bases). Germline loops: CDR1 LGHNA, CDR2 YSLEER. Trimming stripped 1 base from V and 0 bases from J, with 10 bases between. There are 15 residues in the CDR3. The CDR3 bases are TGCGCCAGCAGCCAAGCCCGGGAGAGCTCCTACGAGCAGTACTTC. Amino acid sequence: CASSQARESSYEQYF.

This clonotype was observed a handful of times. This rearrangement joins TRBV29-1 to TRBJ1-1; D ambiguous. Per the germline V gene, CDR1 is SQVTM and CDR2 is ANQGSEA. The length of the CDR3 is 13 residues. Trimming took 1 base from V and 2 from J, leaving 8 bases between them. The CDR3 DNA is TGCAGCGTTGAAGTCGAAGGAAACACTGAAGCTTTCTTT. Translation gives CSVEVEGNTEAFF.

The rearrangement links TRBV7-9 to TRBJ1-1; unclear D gene. The germline CDR1 and CDR2 sequences are SEHNR and FQNEAQ (reference sequence). V lost 6 bases and J lost 6, with 14 bases in between. This CDR3 spans 13 amino acids. The CDR3 DNA sequence: TGTGCCAGCAGTGACCTCCTTGGTGCTGAAGCTTTCTTT. Amino acid sequence: CASSDLLGAEAFF. The full variable domain, completed using reference TRBV7-9 and TRBJ1-1, is DTGVSQNPRHKITKRGQNVTFRCDPISEHNRLYWYRQTLGQGPEFLTYFQNEAQLEKSRLLSDRFSAERPKGSFSTLEIQRTEQGDSAMYLCASSDLLGAEAFFGQGTRLTVV.

The V gene is TRBV20-1, the J gene TRBJ2-7; D remains unclear. Trimming stripped 6 bases from V and 3 bases from J, with 9 bases between. The CDR3 is 11 amino acids. The germline CDR1 and CDR2 sequences are DFQATT and SNEGSKA (reference sequence). For the CDR3, the DNA is TGCAGTGCCCAATGGAACTACGAGCAGTACTTC. It encodes CSAQWNYEQYF.

The chain uses TRBV5-6 and TRBJ2-7; D may be TRBD2 (6 bases). V lost 0 bases and J 3 bases, leaving 13 bases between the germline ends. In germline, CDR1 is SGHDT, CDR2 YYEEEE. This CDR3 has 15 residues. In DNA, the CDR3 is TGTGCCAGCAGCTTGGAGGAGGGCCTTATCTACGAGCAGTACTTC. This gives the protein CASSLEEGLIYEQYF. Using reference TRBV5-6 and TRBJ2-7 for the parts outside the CDR3, the full variable domain is DAGVTQSPTHLIKTRGQQVTLRCSPKSGHDTVSWYQQALGQGPQFIFQYYEEEERQRGNFPDRFSGHQFPNYSSELNVNALLLGDSALYLCASSLEEGLIYEQYFGPGTRLTVT.

This clonotype has a handful of counts. The chain recombines TRBV20-1 with TRBJ2-5, with D unresolved. This CDR3 is 13 amino acids long. V was cut by 0 bases and J by 0 bases, with 5 bases left in between. CDR1 is DFQATT, CDR2 SNEGSKA, per germline (reference sequence). This CDR3 is CSARETNQETQYF. The CDR3 region has the DNA TGCAGTGCTAGAGAAACCAACCAAGAGACCCAGTACTTC.

This clonotype came up a few times. The chain is built from TRBV5-1 and TRBJ2-2, with 9 bases identical to TRBD2. Trimming took 4 bases from V and 5 from J; bases not matched to a gene: 6. From germline, CDR1 is SGHRS and CDR2 YFSETQ. This CDR3 spans 15 amino acids. The CDR3 sequence: CASSKTSGRTGELFF. The CDR3 DNA is TGCGCCAGCAGCAAGACTAGCGGAAGGACCGGGGAGCTGTTTTTT.

This clonotype was observed at least ten times. V usage is TRBV5-1 and J usage is TRBJ2-1; the match to TRBD1 covers 8 bases. The J segment lost 8 bases and the V segment lost 4 bases, leaving 8 bases of the junction unmatched. CDR3 length: 14 amino acids. Per the germline V gene, CDR1 is SGHRS and CDR2 is YFSETQ. CDR3 sequence (DNA): TGCGCCAGCAGCCCTTCGGACAGGGTGGATGAGCAGTTCTTC. This translates into CASSPSDRVDEQFF.

This clonotype was picked up a small number of times. This chain connects TRBV4-2 to TRBJ1-2; TRBD1 is a possible D gene (5 bases). Looked up from germline, CDR1 is LGHNA and CDR2 is YNFKEQ. The CDR3 runs to 14 residues. The V and J ends lost 3 bases and 4 bases respectively, with 12 bases between them. The CDR3 sequence is CASSHTGAGYGYTF. The CDR3, as DNA: TGTGCCAGCAGCCATACTGGGGCTGGCTATGGCTACACCTTC.

This sequence joins TRBV20-1 and TRBJ2-2; tentative D call: TRBD2 (5 bases). Germline CDR1 DFQATT, CDR2 SNEGSKA (reference sequence). CDR3 length: 14 amino acids. The V and J ends lost 3 bases and 5 bases respectively, with 13 bases between them. The CDR3 region is CSASNSPGTGELFF. In nucleotides, the CDR3 is TGCAGTGCTAGTAACAGCCCGGGGACCGGGGAGCTGTTTTTT.

V usage is TRBV6-1 and J usage is TRBJ1-5; 8 nucleotides line up with TRBD1. Trimming took 5 bases from V and 6 from J; bases not matched to a gene: 9. CDR3 length: 15 amino acids. Germline V gene lookup returns CDR1 MNHNS and CDR2 SASEGT. CDR3 nucleotides: TGTGCCAGCAGTCTCAACGGACAGGGAGGTCAGCCCCAGCATTTT. Its protein is CASSLNGQGGQPQHF.

This rearrangement joins TRBV11-1 to TRBJ2-1; possibly TRBD1 for D (5 bases). From germline, CDR1 is SGHAT and CDR2 FQDESV (reference sequence). The CDR3 consists of 14 residues. Between the trimmed V and J ends, which lost 5 bases and 4 bases, there was a span of 12 bases. CDR3 loop: CASSPRGHYNEQFF. The DNA for the CDR3 is TGTGCCAGCAGCCCCCGAGGACATTACAATGAGCAGTTCTTC.

The chain employs TRBV7-2 and TRBJ2-1, with a weak D call TRBD1 (5 bases). The germline V and J ends were trimmed by 1 base and 5 bases, with 9 bases remaining between them. The CDR3 has 14 residues. The germline gives CDR1 SGHTA, CDR2 FQGNSA. The chain's CDR3 is CASSLGNRNNEQFF. CDR3 nucleotides: TGTGCCAGCAGCTTAGGGAACAGGAACAATGAGCAGTTCTTC.

As for this clonotype: One end of the junction is discordant with germline, which a read error may explain. The CDR3 DNA reads as TGCGGTGCTAGAGATCTACCTAGCGGGGGCCACCAAACCAGCACAGATACGCAGTATTTT. Its translation is CGARDLPSGGHQTSTDTQYF. The chain combines TRBV20-1 with TRBJ2-3; 10 bases map to TRBD2. Germline CDR1 DFQATT, CDR2 SNEGSKA (reference sequence). This CDR3 has 20 amino acids.

The chain links TRBV6-5 to TRBJ2-2, with 7 bases fitting TRBD1. V lost 4 bases to trimming and J lost 5 bases; unmatched junction nucleotides: 13. The length of the CDR3 is 17 residues. CDR1 MNHEY and CDR2 SVGAGI come from the germline V gene. CDR3: CASSFNKDRAATGELFF. For the CDR3, the DNA is TGTGCCAGCAGTTTCAACAAAGACAGGGCGGCTACCGGGGAGCTGTTTTTT.

This clonotype has only a few counts. The V gene is TRBV28, the J gene TRBJ2-1; TRBD2 is a possible D gene (6 bases). CDR1 is MDHEN, CDR2 SYDVKM, per germline. Trimming took 5 bases from V and 9 from J, leaving 14 bases between them. The CDR3 runs to 13 residues. The CDR3 is CASSLPGRGEQFF. CDR3 nucleotides: TGTGCCAGCAGTCTGCCGGGGCGGGGTGAGCAGTTCTTC. Supplemented by reference TRBV28 and TRBJ2-1, the full variable domain reads DVKVTQSSRYLVKRTGEKVFLECVQDMDHENMFWYRQDPGLGLRLIYFSYDVKMKEKGDIPEGYSVSREKKERFSLILESASTNQTSMYLCASSLPGRGEQFFGPGTRLTVL.

This clonotype occurred a few times. This rearrangement joins TRBV5-1 to TRBJ1-2, with D maybe TRBD1 (6 bases). CDR1 is SGHRS, CDR2 YFSETQ, per germline. Trimming pared 0 bases from V and 9 bases from J, leaving 12 bases between. The CDR3 has 13 amino acids. Written as DNA, the CDR3 is TGCGCCAGCAGCTTGGCCGCCGGACAGAGCTACACCTTC. Translation gives CASSLAAGQSYTF.

The V call is TRBV6-5, the J call TRBJ2-6; D uncertain. This CDR3 has 18 amino acids. The V and J ends lost 0 bases and 0 bases respectively, with 12 bases between them. Germline CDR1 MNHEY, CDR2 SVGAGI. The DNA for the CDR3 is TGTGCCAGCAGTTACTCGGGCACCCGGCTCTCTGGGGCCAACGTCCTGACTTTC. Amino acids: CASSYSGTRLSGANVLTF.

There are a few counts of this clonotype. The V gene is TRBV18, the J gene TRBJ2-1; D not certain. The CDR3 totals 13 residues. Trimming took 2 bases from V and 8 from J, leaving 10 bases between them. CDR1 is KGHSH and CDR2 is LQKENI in the germline V gene. The CDR3 DNA sequence: TGTGCCAGCTCACCAATCCGGGCCGATGAGCAGTTCTTC. Protein: CASSPIRADEQFF.

The rearrangement links TRBV7-8 to TRBJ1-1; D might be TRBD1 (6 bases). This CDR3 region has 17 residues. V was pared by 6 bases and J by 3 bases, with 23 bases between. Germline V lookup: CDR1 SGHVS, CDR2 FQNEAQ. CDR3 sequence: CASSPGAGLLRYTEAFF. In nucleotides, the CDR3 is TGTGCCAGCAGTCCGGGGGCGGGGTTATTAAGGTACACTGAAGCTTTCTTT.

This clonotype turned up a few times. The gene calls are TRBV5-1 and TRBJ1-2; D is possibly TRBD1 (5 bases). V was clipped by 4 bases and J by 3 bases, with 22 bases between them. CDR1 and CDR2 from the germline V gene are SGHRS and YFSETQ. The length of the CDR3 is 17 residues. In DNA, the CDR3 is TGCGCCAGCAGCCCCCAAGGACTCCTCCCGGGGGACTATGGCTACACCTTC. Residues: CASSPQGLLPGDYGYTF.

This clonotype has ten or more counts. This sequence joins TRBV28 and TRBJ2-5; tentatively, D is TRBD2 (5 bases). V lost 6 bases, J lost 4 bases, and 15 bases lay in between. The CDR3 has 14 amino acids. Germline V CDR1 and CDR2: MDHEN, SYDVKM. The CDR3 reads CASSYGGGGETQYF. The CDR3 region has the DNA TGTGCCAGCAGCTATGGAGGAGGTGGAGAGACCCAGTACTTC.

This clonotype has just a few counts. CDR3: CSASGARVNTEAFF. CDR3 nucleotide sequence: TGCAGTGCTAGTGGAGCCAGGGTGAACACTGAAGCTTTCTTT. This sequence joins TRBV20-1 and TRBJ1-1, with TRBD1 as a possible D gene (5 bases). V lost 3 bases to trimming and J lost 0 bases, with 11 bases between them. The CDR3 totals 14 residues. Germline V gene sequence: CDR1 DFQATT, CDR2 SNEGSKA (reference sequence).

The chain is built from TRBV10-2 and TRBJ2-5; tentative D call: TRBD1 (5 bases). V was pared by 7 bases and J by 0 bases, with 15 bases between. The CDR3 is 15 residues long. CDR1 is WSHSY and CDR2 is SAAADI in the germline V gene. The CDR3 is CASTKTTDNQETQYF. CDR3 nucleotide sequence: TGCGCCAGCACGAAAACTACGGACAACCAAGAGACCCAGTACTTC.

This clonotype was counted between two and nine times. This rearrangement joins TRBV7-9 to TRBJ2-7, with D tentatively TRBD2 (6 bases). CDR3 length: 16 amino acids. V was clipped by 5 bases and J by 2 bases, with 19 bases between them. CDR1 SEHNR and CDR2 FQNEAQ come from the germline V gene (reference sequence). The CDR3 nucleotides read TGTGCCAGCAGCCTAAATCTGGGACTGTTTACCTACGAGCAGTACTTC. It encodes CASSLNLGLFTYEQYF.